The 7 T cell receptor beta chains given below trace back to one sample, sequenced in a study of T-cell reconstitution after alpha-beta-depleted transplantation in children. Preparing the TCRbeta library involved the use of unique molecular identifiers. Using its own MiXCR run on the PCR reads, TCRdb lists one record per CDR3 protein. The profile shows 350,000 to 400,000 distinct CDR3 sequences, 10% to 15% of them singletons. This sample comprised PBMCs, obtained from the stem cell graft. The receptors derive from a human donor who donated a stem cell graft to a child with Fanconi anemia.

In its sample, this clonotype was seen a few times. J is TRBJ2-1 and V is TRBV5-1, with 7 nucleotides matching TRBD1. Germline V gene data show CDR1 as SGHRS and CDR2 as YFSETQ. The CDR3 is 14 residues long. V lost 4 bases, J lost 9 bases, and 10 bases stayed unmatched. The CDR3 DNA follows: TGCGCCAGCAGCGGACAAACAGGGGACAGTGAGCAGTTCTTC. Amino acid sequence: CASSGQTGDSEQFF.

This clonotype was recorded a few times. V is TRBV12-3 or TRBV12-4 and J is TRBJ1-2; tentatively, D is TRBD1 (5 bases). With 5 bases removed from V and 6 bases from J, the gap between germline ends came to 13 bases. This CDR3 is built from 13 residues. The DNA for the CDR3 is TGTGCCAGCAGTCGAGCAGGGTACGATGGCTACACCTTC. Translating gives CASSRAGYDGYTF.

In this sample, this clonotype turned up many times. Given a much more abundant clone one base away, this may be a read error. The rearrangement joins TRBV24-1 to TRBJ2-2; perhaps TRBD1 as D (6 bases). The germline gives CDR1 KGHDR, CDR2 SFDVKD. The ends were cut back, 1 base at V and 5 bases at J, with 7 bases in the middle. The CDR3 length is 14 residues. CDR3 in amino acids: CATSDFTGTGELFF. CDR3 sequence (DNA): TGTGCCACCAGTGATTTCACAGGGACCGGGGAGCTGTTTTTT.

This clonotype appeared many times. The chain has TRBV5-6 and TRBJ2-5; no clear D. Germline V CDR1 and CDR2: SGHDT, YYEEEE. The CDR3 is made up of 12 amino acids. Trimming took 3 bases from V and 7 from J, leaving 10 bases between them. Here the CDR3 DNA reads TGTGCCAGCAGCTCCGTCCAGACGACCCAGTACTTC. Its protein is CASSSVQTTQYF.

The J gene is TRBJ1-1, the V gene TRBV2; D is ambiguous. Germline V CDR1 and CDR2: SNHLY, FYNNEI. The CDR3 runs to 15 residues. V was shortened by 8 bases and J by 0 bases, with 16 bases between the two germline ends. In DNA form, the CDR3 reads TGTGCCAGCCGTAGCCAGGTCGGAGTGAACACTGAAGCTTTCTTT. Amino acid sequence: CASRSQVGVNTEAFF.

The CDR3 nucleotides are TGTGCCAGCTGGAGGGCTCGGAGCACTGAAGCTTTCTTT. Protein sequence: CASWRARSTEAFF. The rearrangement uses TRBV6-1 and TRBJ1-1; no clear D. Germline CDR1 is MNHNS and CDR2 is SASEGT. V was shortened by 8 bases and J by 4 bases, with 14 bases between the two germline ends. CDR3 length: 13 residues.

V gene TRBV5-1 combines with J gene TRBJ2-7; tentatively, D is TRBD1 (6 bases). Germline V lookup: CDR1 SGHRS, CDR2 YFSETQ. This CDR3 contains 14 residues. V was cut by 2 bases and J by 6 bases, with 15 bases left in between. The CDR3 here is CASSLQGSGVEQYF. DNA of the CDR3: TGCGCCAGCAGCTTACAGGGAAGTGGGGTCGAGCAGTACTTC.